Listed below are T cell receptor beta chains from one sample, sequenced in a study of T-cell reconstitution after alpha-beta-depleted transplantation in children. TCRdb itself ran the PCR reads through MiXCR, one entry per CDR3 protein. The sample consists of hundreds of thousands of distinct CDR3 sequences, around 10% of them appearing once. Sequences were derived from PBMCs from the stem cell graft donor, sampled from the stem cell graft. These receptors originate from a human donor who donated a stem cell graft to a child with acute lymphoblastic leukemia. Each CDR3 is given with its conserved first and last residue. Fields, in order: clone size, J gene, D gene, V gene, CDR3 protein, CDR3 DNA. D genes are given only for firm matches. A clone size is listed for some rows: how often the clone was seen (once, few, many), or a class if it is expanded.

. | TRBJ1-1 | . | TRBV18 | CASSPEADAGAFF | TGTGCCAGCTCACCCGAAGCAGACGCTGGAGCTTTCTTT
. | TRBJ2-7 | . | TRBV4-2 | CASSQGPGPAPTYEQYF | TGTGCCAGCAGCCAAGGCCCCGGTCCAGCCCCGACCTACGAGCAGTACTTC
few | TRBJ2-7 | . | TRBV15 | CATSRDRIGEQYF | TGTGCCACCAGCAGAGATCGGATCGGCGAGCAGTACTTC
once | TRBJ2-1 | TRBD1 | TRBV7-7 | CASSLEFGQGNEQFF | TGTGCCAGCAGCTTAGAATTCGGACAGGGCAATGAGCAGTTCTTC
. | TRBJ2-1 | . | TRBV7-2 | CVSSSVQQGRHNEQFF | TGTGTCAGCAGCTCGGTCCAACAGGGGAGGCACAATGAGCAGTTCTTC
few | TRBJ2-3 | TRBD2 | TRBV29-1 | CSVEAPLGSGGSYTDTQYF | TGCAGCGTTGAAGCCCCTTTGGGTAGCGGGGGCTCGTACACAGATACGCAGTATTTT
few | TRBJ2-6 | . | TRBV5-1 | CASSLVSESGANVLTF | TGCGCCAGCAGCTTGGTTAGTGAGTCTGGGGCCAACGTCCTGACTTTC
few | TRBJ1-1 | TRBD1 | TRBV20-1 | CSARGQGAVSTEAFF | TGCAGTGCTAGAGGGCAGGGGGCGGTGAGCACTGAAGCTTTCTTT
. | TRBJ2-7 | . | TRBV15 | CATSRAYRATAEQYF | TGTGCCACCAGCAGAGCTTACAGGGCTACGGCCGAGCAGTACTTC
few | TRBJ2-3 | TRBD2 | TRBV5-1 | CASSLDRGLAGGRGDTQYF | TGCGCCAGCAGCTTGGATCGGGGACTAGCGGGGGGGCGAGGGGATACGCAGTATTTT
few | TRBJ2-6 | . | TRBV11-1 | CASSLAIGGRKTTGANVLTF | TGTGCCAGCAGCTTAGCGATTGGGGGACGAAAAACCACTGGGGCCAACGTCCTGACTTTC
many | TRBJ1-1 | . | TRBV7-2 | CASSFQRDGTEAFF | TGTGCCAGCAGCTTTCAGCGCGATGGAACTGAAGCTTTCTTT
few | TRBJ2-5 | TRBD1 | TRBV20-1 | CSAAGQGAKTQYF | TGCAGTGCCGCGGGACAGGGGGCCAAGACCCAGTACTTC
few | TRBJ2-4 | . | TRBV7-2 | CASSLGRRDGIQYF | TGTGCCAGCAGCTTAGGGCGAAGGGACGGCATTCAGTACTTC
many | TRBJ2-3 | . | TRBV12-3/TRBV12-4 | CASSPLIPSTDTQYF | TGTGCCAGCAGCCCGCTCATTCCTAGCACAGATACGCAGTATTTT
. | TRBJ2-1 | . | TRBV13 | CASSQRRQGSYNEQFF | TGTGCCAGCAGCCAAAGGCGTCAGGGCTCCTACAATGAGCAGTTCTTC
. | TRBJ2-5 | TRBD1 | TRBV30 | CAWSVGTGRETQYF | TGTGCCTGGAGTGTTGGGACAGGGAGGGAGACCCAGTACTTC
. | TRBJ2-1 | . | TRBV6-5 | CASNQGREQFF | TGTGCCAGCAACCAAGGGAGGGAGCAGTTCTTC
many | TRBJ2-4 | . | TRBV2 | CASSREGANIQYF | TGTGCCAGCAGTCGGGAAGGGGCAAACATTCAGTACTTC
many | TRBJ2-1 | TRBD1 | TRBV4-3 | CASSKQGNNEQFF | TGCGCCAGCAGTAAACAGGGGAACAATGAGCAGTTCTTC
. | TRBJ2-1 | TRBD1 | TRBV7-6 | CASSVHRGISYNEQFF | TGTGCCAGCAGCGTTCACAGGGGCATCTCCTACAATGAGCAGTTCTTC
many | TRBJ2-5 | TRBD1 | TRBV5-1 | CASSIANRGEETQYF | TGCGCCAGCAGCATAGCGAACAGGGGCGAGGAGACCCAGTACTTC
. | TRBJ1-6 | . | TRBV25-1 | CATSLPGDNSPLHF | TGTGCCACCAGTCTCCCGGGAGATAATTCACCCCTCCACTTT
. | TRBJ1-5 | TRBD1 | TRBV4-1 | CASSLGTGVLSNQPQHF | TGCGCCAGCAGCCTGGGGACAGGAGTTCTTAGCAATCAGCCCCAGCATTTT
. | TRBJ2-7 | TRBD2 | TRBV7-2 | CASSFTSGGSYEQYF | TGTGCCAGCAGCTTCACTAGCGGGGGATCCTACGAGCAGTACTTC
many | TRBJ1-5 | TRBD1 | TRBV4-1 | CASSQESGGASFNNQPQHF | TGCGCCAGCAGCCAAGAATCAGGGGGCGCCTCATTTAACAATCAGCCCCAGCATTTT
few | TRBJ1-4 | TRBD1 | TRBV19 | CASSRGQGRSTNEKLFF | TGTGCCAGTAGTCGAGGACAGGGAAGGTCAACTAATGAAAAACTGTTTTTT
. | TRBJ1-1 | TRBD1 | TRBV5-1 | CASSLTTGASPEAFF | TGCGCCAGCAGCTTAACCACAGGGGCTTCGCCTGAAGCTTTCTTT
. | TRBJ1-2 | . | TRBV6-6 | CASSYWGEDGYTF | TGTGCCAGCAGTTACTGGGGGGAGGACGGCTACACCTTC
. | TRBJ2-7 | TRBD2 | TRBV20-1 | CSARDGHPTSGGYEQYF | TGCAGTGCTAGAGATGGTCATCCGACTAGCGGGGGCTACGAGCAGTACTTC
. | TRBJ1-3 | . | TRBV20-1 | CSASASRRNTIYF | TGCAGTGCTAGCGCTTCTCGACGAAACACCATATATTTT
many | TRBJ1-1 | . | TRBV15 | CATSRDLGGTNTEAFF | TGTGCCACCAGCAGAGATTTGGGGGGGACGAACACTGAAGCTTTCTTT
once | TRBJ1-2 | . | TRBV5-1 | CASSLAEGGGYTF | TGCGCCAGCAGCTTGGCCGAGGGAGGAGGCTACACCTTC
many | TRBJ1-1 | . | TRBV12-3/TRBV12-4 | CASSYSDLLNTEAFF | TGTGCCAGCAGCTACTCCGACCTTTTGAACACTGAAGCTTTCTTT
few | TRBJ2-3 | TRBD2 | TRBV7-9 | CASSLVTSGAADTQYF | TGTGCCAGCAGCTTAGTAACGAGCGGGGCGGCAGATACGCAGTATTTT
few | TRBJ1-5 | TRBD1 | TRBV6-2/TRBV6-3 | CASSYDRGLNQPQHF | TGTGCCAGCAGTTACGACAGGGGGCTCAATCAGCCCCAGCATTTT
few | TRBJ2-7 | . | TRBV4-3 | CASSQGPLSEQYF | TGCGCCAGCAGCCAAGGACCCTTGTCCGAGCAGTACTTC
few | TRBJ2-5 | TRBD1 | TRBV12-3/TRBV12-4 | CASYGQGEETQYF | TGTGCCAGCTACGGACAGGGCGAAGAGACCCAGTACTTC
few | TRBJ1-2 | TRBD1 | TRBV27 | CASSPTLIPGQESGYTF | TGTGCCAGCAGTCCGACACTAATACCGGGACAGGAATCTGGCTACACCTTC
many | TRBJ1-3 | . | TRBV5-1 | CASSLDSSGNTIYF | TGCGCCAGCAGCTTGGACAGCTCTGGAAACACCATATATTTT
many | TRBJ1-3 | . | TRBV12-3/TRBV12-4 | CASSTDLETFGNTIYF | TGTGCCAGCAGTACGGACTTGGAGACATTCGGAAACACCATATATTTT